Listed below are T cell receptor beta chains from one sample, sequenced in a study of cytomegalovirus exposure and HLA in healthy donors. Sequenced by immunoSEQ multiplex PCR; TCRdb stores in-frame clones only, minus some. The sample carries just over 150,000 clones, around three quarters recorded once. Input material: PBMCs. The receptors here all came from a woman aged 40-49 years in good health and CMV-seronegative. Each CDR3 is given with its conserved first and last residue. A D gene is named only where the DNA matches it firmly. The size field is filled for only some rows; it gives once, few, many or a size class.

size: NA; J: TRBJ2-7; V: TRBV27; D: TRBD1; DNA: TGTGCCAGCAGGGGGCTGGGGACAGGGGGTTACGAGCAGTACTTC; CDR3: CASRGLGTGGYEQYF
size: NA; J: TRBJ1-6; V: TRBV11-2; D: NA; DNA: TGTGCCAGCAGCCCCCGACAGTCTAATTCACCCCTCCACTTT; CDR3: CASSPRQSNSPLHF
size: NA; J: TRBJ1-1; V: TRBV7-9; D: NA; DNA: TGTGCCAGCAGCTCCCGGAACACTGAAGCTTTCTTT; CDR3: CASSSRNTEAFF
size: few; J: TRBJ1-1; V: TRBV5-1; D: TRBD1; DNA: TGCGCCAGCAGCGCGGGACAGCCGAACACTGAAGCTTTCTTT; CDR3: CASSAGQPNTEAFF
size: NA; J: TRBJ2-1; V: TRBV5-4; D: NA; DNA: TGTGCCAGCAGCTTGGAGGGCGGGGCCCATGAGCAGTTCTTC; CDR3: CASSLEGGAHEQFF
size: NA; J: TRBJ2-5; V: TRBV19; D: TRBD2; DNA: TGTGCCAGTAGTATACGGCGGGGGGACCCTGGGGCCCAGTACTTC; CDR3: CASSIRRGDPGAQYF
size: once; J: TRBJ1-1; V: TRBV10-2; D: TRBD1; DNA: TGCGCCAGCACGGACAGGGAGGGCACTGAAGCTTTCTTT; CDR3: CASTDREGTEAFF
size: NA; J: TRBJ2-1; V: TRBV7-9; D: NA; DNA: TGTGCCAGCAGCTTAGTTTCAGGGGGGAATGAGCAGTTCTTC; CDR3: CASSLVSGGNEQFF
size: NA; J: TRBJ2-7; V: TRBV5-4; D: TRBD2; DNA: TGTGCCAGCAGCCCACCAGATGGGGTAGCGGGCTACGAGCAGTACTTC; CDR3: CASSPPDGVAGYEQYF
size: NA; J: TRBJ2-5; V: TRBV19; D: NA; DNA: TGTGCCAGTAGAGAACAGTTCGAAGAGACCCAGTACTTC; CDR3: CASREQFEETQYF
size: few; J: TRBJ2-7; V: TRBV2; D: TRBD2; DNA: TGTGCCAGCAATCGACTAGCGGGGGGGCCCTACGAGCAGTACTTC; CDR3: CASNRLAGGPYEQYF
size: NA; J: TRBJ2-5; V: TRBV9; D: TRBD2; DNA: TGTGCCAGCAGCCCCCCGGGCGGGGGGACTCAAGAGACCCAGTACTTC; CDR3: CASSPPGGGTQETQYF
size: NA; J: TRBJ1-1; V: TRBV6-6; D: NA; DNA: TGTGCCAGCAGTTACTTTAGCACTATGAACACTGAAGCTTTCTTT; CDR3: CASSYFSTMNTEAFF
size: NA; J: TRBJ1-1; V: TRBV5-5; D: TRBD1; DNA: TGTGCCAGCAGCTTGGAGACAGGGAGTGAAGCTTTCTTT; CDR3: CASSLETGSEAFF
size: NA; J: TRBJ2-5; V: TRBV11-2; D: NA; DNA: TGTGCCAGCAGCCGGTGGCAGGGGCAAGAGACCCAGTACTTC; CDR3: CASSRWQGQETQYF
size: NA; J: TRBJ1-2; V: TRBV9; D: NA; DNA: TGTGCCAGCAGCGTAGCTGGATACGGGGCAGGGGCTAATGGCTACACCTTC; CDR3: CASSVAGYGAGANGYTF
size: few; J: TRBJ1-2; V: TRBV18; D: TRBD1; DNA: TGTGCCAGCTCACCACCTGACCCCGGGACAGGCTATGGCTACACCTTC; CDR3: CASSPPDPGTGYGYTF